The T cell receptor (beta chain) described here comes from a study of cytomegalovirus exposure and HLA in healthy donors. Study as a whole: An earlier analysis identified 117 million unique TCR beta sequences in 150 million to 200 million T cells.

From germline, CDR1 is LGHNA and CDR2 YSLEER. There are 16 residues in the CDR3. In the PCR, 60 Vbeta and 13 Jbeta primers were used. Repertoires were generated with immunoSEQ multiplex PCR, while TCRdb's copy carries only in-frame clones and drops some. The sample lists 75,000 to 90,000 clones; around 85% were seen once. Points on this clone: One junction end disagrees with the germline gene, perhaps due to a read error.

This chain links TRBV4-3 with TRBJ1-1; TRBD1 matches 10 bases. The sequence was collected from a human donor in good health. Sequencing was performed on PBMCs. As DNA, the CDR3 is TGCGCCAGCAGCCTCTTCGGGGGTGACAGGGGGCGGGAAGTTTTCTTT. This gives the protein CASSLFGGDRGREVFF.